This T cell receptor (beta chain) was recovered during a study of CXCR3-negative and CXCR3-positive naive CD8 T cells. Background on the study: Sequencing brought in approximately 140 million TRB reads altogether, and each library got about 1.5 +/- 0.3 million. General study findings and limits: Naive subsets displayed similar surface CD5, and TCR strength was inferred from TRB CDR3 properties. Diversity in memory CD8+ cells fell much lower than the comparably high levels seen in both naive subsets.

Every individual CD8+ T cell subset underwent sorting in triplicate at 330,000 or so cells apiece. A remark on this clonotype: The antigen remains unidentified.

The libraries of TRB cDNA were constructed through 5' RACE using UMI labels. TCRdb reworked the 5' RACE reads into one entry per CDR3 protein, no DNA. The sample holds over 55,000 distinct CDR3 sequences. The germline CDR1 and CDR2 sequences are SGHDN and FVKESK. This CDR3 contains 13 residues. V and J are TRBV14 and TRBJ1-1. Sequencing was carried out using memory CD8+ T cells from blood. This receptor was obtained from a human donor in good health. Some clones in this sample may be carry-over from other donors' samples. CDR3 amino acids: CASRHVTNTEAFF.